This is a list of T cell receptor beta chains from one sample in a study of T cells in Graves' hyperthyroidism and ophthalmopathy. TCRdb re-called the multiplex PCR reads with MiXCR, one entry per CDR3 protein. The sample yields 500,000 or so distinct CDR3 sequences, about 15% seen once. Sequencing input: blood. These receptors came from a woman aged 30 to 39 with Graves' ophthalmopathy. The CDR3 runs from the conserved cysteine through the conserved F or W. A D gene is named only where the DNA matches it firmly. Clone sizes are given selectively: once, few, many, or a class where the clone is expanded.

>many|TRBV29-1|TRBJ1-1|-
CSVESPQGRTEAFF
TGCAGCGTTGAGTCCCCCCAGGGCAGGACTGAAGCTTTCTTT
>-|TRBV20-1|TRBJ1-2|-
CSAAPGEENYGYTF
TGCAGTGCTGCCCCAGGGGAAGAAAACTATGGCTACACCTTC
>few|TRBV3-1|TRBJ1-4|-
CASSQGILNGEKLFF
TGTGCCAGCAGCCAAGGAATTTTAAATGGTGAAAAACTGTTTTTT
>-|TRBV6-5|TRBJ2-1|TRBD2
CASSYAKGATSGRTNEQFF
TGTGCCAGCAGTTACGCAAAGGGGGCGACTAGCGGGAGGACCAATGAGCAGTTCTTC
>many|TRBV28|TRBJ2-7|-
CASSIGTLYEQYF
TGTGCCAGCAGTATCGGGACCCTCTACGAGCAGTACTTC
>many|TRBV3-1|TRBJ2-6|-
CASSQEGSGANVLTF
TGTGCCAGCAGCCAAGAAGGGTCTGGGGCCAACGTCCTGACTTTC
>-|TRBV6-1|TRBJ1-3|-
CASSEVRGPSGNTIYF
TGTGCCAGCAGTGAAGTAAGGGGCCCATCTGGAAACACCATATATTTT
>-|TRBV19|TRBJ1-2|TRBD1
CASTTGGGYGYTF
TGTGCCAGTACAACAGGGGGAGGCTATGGCTACACCTTC
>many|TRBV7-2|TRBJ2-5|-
CASRLAPAVETQYF
TGTGCCAGCAGATTAGCTCCAGCCGTAGAGACCCAGTACTTC
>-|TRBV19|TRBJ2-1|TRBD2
CASSIDPAGAEFF
TGTGCCAGTAGTATAGATCCAGCGGGGGCGGAGTTCTTC
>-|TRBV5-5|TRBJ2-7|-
CASSPWGDQVYEQYF
TGTGCCAGCAGCCCTTGGGGGGACCAGGTCTACGAGCAGTACTTC
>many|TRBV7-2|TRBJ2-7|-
CASSFVGGEQYF
TGTGCCAGCAGCTTCGTGGGGGGCGAGCAGTACTTC
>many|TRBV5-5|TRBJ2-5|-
CASRPQFQETQYF
TGTGCCAGCAGGCCACAGTTCCAAGAGACCCAGTACTTC
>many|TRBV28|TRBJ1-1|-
CASSTALNTEAFF
TGTGCCAGCAGTACCGCCTTGAACACTGAAGCTTTCTTT
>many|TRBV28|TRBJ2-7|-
CAAGRLVPAGSYEQYF
TGTGCCGCTGGGAGGCTAGTACCCGCCGGCTCCTACGAGCAGTACTTC
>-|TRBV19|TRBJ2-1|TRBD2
CASSRSLAGARNEQFF
TGTGCCAGTAGTAGATCACTAGCGGGAGCTAGAAATGAGCAGTTCTTC